This TCR beta chain stems from a study of T cell responses to AZD1222 COVID-19 vaccine. Sequencing used immunoSEQ multiplex PCR; TCRdb keeps in-frame clones, though not all of them. The data show around 140,000 clones, with around 91% seen just once and 1.6% held by the top ten. Germline V gene data show CDR1 as MNHEY and CDR2 as SVGAGI. The ends were cut back, 7 bases at V and 8 bases at J, with 11 bases in the middle. The CDR3 runs to 12 residues. The sample consisted of peripheral blood, taken on day 0 of AZD1222 vaccination. The sequence was obtained from an adult in good health. The chain employs TRBV6-5 and TRBJ2-2, with D possibly TRBD1 on 6 matching bases. The CDR3: CASTLGGGELFF. CDR3 nucleotide sequence: TGTGCCAGCACGCTAGGGGGTGGGGAGCTGTTTTTT.